The 22 T cell receptor beta chains presented below share a single source sample, sequenced in a study of PD-1 blockade in classical Hodgkin lymphoma. This sample's time point: cycle 4 day 1 (C4D1), after less than 7 weeks of nivolumab. Patients all relapsed after autologous stem cell transplantation, and there was variation in brentuximab vedotin exposure. With magnetic negative selection, CD4+ T cells were purified from PBMCs that had been thawed. The assay was immunoSEQ multiplex PCR, and TCRdb's table has in-frame clones only and misses some. The sample holds roughly 30,000 clones, roughly 80% seen once. Sequencing was performed on CD4+ T cells from blood, taken before the fourth cycle of nivolumab. The receptors were sampled from a human donor with classical Hodgkin lymphoma.

The chain couples TRBV7-2 to TRBJ1-1; D is ambiguous. V was shortened by 1 base and J by 2 bases, with 11 bases between the two germline ends. The CDR3 loop spans 15 amino acids. Germline loops: CDR1 SGHTA, CDR2 FQGNSA. CDR3 amino acids: CASSLVGSPNTEAFF. CDR3 sequence (DNA): TGTGCCAGCAGCTTAGTTGGGTCTCCAAACACTGAAGCTTTCTTT. Full variable domain (missing parts from reference TRBV7-2 and TRBJ1-1): GAGVSQSPSNKVTEKGKDVELRCDPISGHTALYWYRQSLGQGLEFLIYFQGNSAPDKSGLPSDRFSAERTGGSVSTLTIQRTQQEDSAVYLCASSLVGSPNTEAFFGQGTRLTVV.

The chain recombines TRBV6-5 with TRBJ1-1; D gene ambiguous. Germline lookup yields CDR1 MNHEY and CDR2 SVGAGI. Trimming pared 1 base from V and 7 bases from J, leaving 13 bases between. The CDR3 has 14 residues. CDR3 protein: CASSYFFTGIEAFF. CDR3 DNA: TGTGCCAGCAGTTACTTCTTCACGGGCATTGAAGCTTTCTTT.

The gene calls are TRBV29-1 and TRBJ1-1; D is unresolved. Germline CDR1 and CDR2: SQVTM and ANQGSEA. V was clipped by 3 bases and J by 6 bases, with 8 bases between them. The length of the CDR3 is 11 residues. The CDR3 spells CSVESGAEAFF. The CDR3 nucleotides read TGCAGCGTTGAGAGTGGGGCTGAAGCTTTCTTT.

The rearrangement joins TRBV7-8 to TRBJ2-2, with D possibly being TRBD1 (5 bases). The V end was cut by 1 base, the J end by 5 bases, with 20 bases between. This CDR3 has 18 residues. Per the germline V gene, CDR1 is SGHVS and CDR2 is FQNEAQ. The CDR3, as DNA: TGTGCCAGCAGCTTAGATATCCGAAAGGGGTTGTGGACCGGGGAGCTGTTTTTT. The encoded protein is CASSLDIRKGLWTGELFF.

A few counts support this clone. The chain joins TRBV7-2 to TRBJ2-2; D gene unclear. Germline CDR1 and CDR2: SGHTA and FQGNSA. The V end was cut by 5 bases, the J end by 4 bases, with 11 bases between. The CDR3 is 14 amino acids. In DNA, the CDR3 is TGTGCCAGCAGCCTGCGTTGGGTCACCGGGGAGCTGTTTTTT. It specifies CASSLRWVTGELFF.

V and J are TRBV5-6 and TRBJ1-6, with 7 nucleotides matching TRBD1. Trimming removed 4 bases from V and 0 bases from J; junction bases left unmatched: 4. The CDR3 sequence is 16 residues long. Germline V gene data show CDR1 as SGHDT and CDR2 as YYEEEE. For the CDR3, the DNA is TGTGCCAGCAGCACCCGGGACAGCTCCTATAATTCACCCCTCCACTTT. It encodes CASSTRDSSYNSPLHF.

V and J are TRBV4-2 and TRBJ1-5; the match to TRBD1 covers 7 bases. The V gene end was trimmed by 4 bases and the J gene end by 2 bases; junction bases not matched to a gene: 2. Germline values: CDR1 LGHNA, CDR2 YNFKEQ. The CDR3 is 14 residues long. CDR3 nucleotide sequence: TGTGCCAGCAGCCGAACAGGGGGCAATCAGCCCCAGCATTTT. Its translation is CASSRTGGNQPQHF.

The V call is TRBV13, the J call TRBJ1-1; 10 bases line up with TRBD1. The CDR3 consists of 17 residues. The germline gives CDR1 PRHDT, CDR2 FYEKMQ (reference sequence). J was trimmed by 1 base and V by 5 bases; bases with no gene match: 10. In DNA, the CDR3 is TGTGCCAGCAGCCCGAGGACAGGGGGGGTTGCGAACACTGAAGCTTTCTTT. Translating gives CASSPRTGGVANTEAFF. The whole variable domain, filled in from reference TRBV13 and TRBJ1-1, reads AAGVIQSPRHLIKEKRETATLKCYPIPRHDTVYWYQQGPGQDPQFLISFYEKMQSDKGSIPDRFSAQQFSDYHSELNMSSLELGDSALYFCASSPRTGGVANTEAFFGQGTRLTVV.

This clone was counted between two and nine times. This chain uses TRBV29-1 with TRBJ1-5; 7 bases fit TRBD1. This CDR3 contains 13 residues. CDR1 and CDR2 from the germline V gene are SQVTM and ANQGSEA. V shed 6 bases and J 4 bases; nucleotides not matched to a gene: 6. The CDR3 loop reads CSVSGTVNQPQHF. CDR3 coding DNA: TGCAGCGTCTCCGGGACAGTGAATCAGCCCCAGCATTTT.

V gene TRBV4-2 combines with J gene TRBJ2-1; D unresolved. This CDR3 spans 11 amino acids. V was clipped by 2 bases and J by 7 bases, with 3 bases between them. Germline CDR1 LGHNA, CDR2 YNFKEQ. In DNA, the CDR3 is TGTGCCAGCAGCCAAACGAATGAGCAGTTCTTC. It is translated as CASSQTNEQFF.

CDR3 in amino acids: CASIRTAGNIQYF. The DNA of the CDR3 is TGTGCCAGCATCAGGACGGCTGGAAACATTCAGTACTTC. The rearrangement joins TRBV28 to TRBJ2-4, with D uncertain. The CDR3 consists of 13 residues. Germline V CDR1 and CDR2: MDHEN, SYDVKM. V was shortened by 7 bases and J by 6 bases, with 13 bases between the two germline ends.

The chain couples TRBV27 to TRBJ1-3; D gene uncertain. CDR1 and CDR2 from the germline V gene are MNHEY and SMNVEV (reference sequence). The length of the CDR3 is 14 residues. The V end was cut by 8 bases, the J end by 8 bases, with 19 bases between. The CDR3, as DNA: TGTGCCAGCTACAAACAGTTTTCTGGGCACACCATATATTTT. This translates into CASYKQFSGHTIYF.

This chain connects TRBV30 to TRBJ1-1; D is ambiguous. The CDR3 loop spans 13 amino acids. V was shortened by 3 bases and J by 0 bases, with 8 bases between the two germline ends. Germline loops: CDR1 GTSNPN, CDR2 SVGIG (reference sequence). CDR3 DNA: TGTGCCTGGAGGGAGGCCATGAACACTGAAGCTTTCTTT. Its protein is CAWREAMNTEAFF.

The chain joins TRBV11-2 to TRBJ2-7; D remains ambiguous. The CDR3 length is 14 residues. Trimming pared 4 bases from V and 5 bases from J, leaving 15 bases between. Germline-derived CDR1 and CDR2 are SGHAT and FQNNGV. The CDR3 nucleotides are TGTGCCAGCAGCTCCCTCCTGGGATTTAACGAGCAGTACTTC. It is translated as CASSSLLGFNEQYF.

V gene TRBV30 combines with J gene TRBJ1-6, with D uncertain. Trimming took 2 bases from V and 0 from J, leaving 8 bases between them. The germline V gene has CDR1 GTSNPN and CDR2 SVGIG (reference sequence). The CDR3 sequence is 15 residues long. CDR3 region: CAWSRGGSYNSPLHF. In DNA, the CDR3 is TGTGCCTGGAGTAGAGGAGGCTCCTATAATTCACCCCTCCACTTT.

This clone was observed a few times. The gene calls are TRBV10-2 and TRBJ1-6; a weak D match, TRBD1 (5 bases). CDR1 and CDR2 (germline): WSHSY, SAAADI. With 2 bases removed from V and 0 bases from J, the gap between germline ends came to 5 bases. This CDR3 is built from 15 residues. In DNA, the CDR3 is TGCGCCAGCAGTGAGCAGGGCTCCTATAATTCACCCCTCCACTTT. Translated, it gives CASSEQGSYNSPLHF.

This chain uses TRBV30 with TRBJ1-4; D remains ambiguous. The CDR3 is 13 residues long. Deletions cut 6 bases from V and 2 bases from J, with 10 bases between. Germline assignment: CDR1 GTSNPN and CDR2 SVGIG (reference sequence). The CDR3 here is CACSRMTNEKLFF. CDR3 nucleotides: TGTGCCTGCTCCAGGATGACTAATGAAAAACTGTTTTTT.

The genes are TRBV5-1 and TRBJ1-4; D is unresolved. The CDR3 length is 13 residues. CDR1 and CDR2 (germline): SGHRS, YFSETQ. V was trimmed by 0 bases and J by 8 bases, leaving 8 bases between them. CDR3 region: CASSLVSLEKLFF. In nucleotides, the CDR3 is TGCGCCAGCAGCTTGGTGTCGCTAGAAAAACTGTTTTTT. Filled out from reference TRBV5-1 and TRBJ1-4, the complete variable domain reads KAGVTQTPRYLIKTRGQQVTLSCSPISGHRSVSWYQQTPGQGLQFLFEYFSETQRNKGNFPGRFSGRQFSNSRSEMNVSTLELGDSALYLCASSLVSLEKLFFGSGTQLSVL.

The chain links TRBV28 to TRBJ2-7; D is possibly TRBD1 (6 bases). The CDR3 consists of 17 residues. The V and J ends lost 3 bases and 3 bases respectively, with 21 bases between them. Looked up from germline, CDR1 is MDHEN and CDR2 is SYDVKM. CDR3 protein: CASSFLGHLVWGYEQYF. For the CDR3, the DNA is TGTGCCAGCAGTTTTTTGGGACACCTGGTTTGGGGCTACGAGCAGTACTTC.

This chain links TRBV7-2 with TRBJ2-1; the D gene is possibly TRBD2 (6 bases). Trimming stripped 1 base from V and 0 bases from J, with 7 bases between. The CDR3 loop spans 15 amino acids. Germline V gives CDR1 SGHTA, CDR2 FQGNSA. The CDR3: CASSLGGVSYNEQFF. CDR3 coding DNA: TGTGCCAGCAGCTTAGGGGGGGTCTCCTACAATGAGCAGTTCTTC. The whole variable domain, filled in from reference TRBV7-2 and TRBJ2-1, reads GAGVSQSPSNKVTEKGKDVELRCDPISGHTALYWYRQSLGQGLEFLIYFQGNSAPDKSGLPSDRFSAERTGGSVSTLTIQRTQQEDSAVYLCASSLGGVSYNEQFFGPGTRLTVL.

The chain links TRBV5-1 to TRBJ1-4, with 7 bases matching TRBD1. The CDR3 spans 15 residues. The germline V gene has CDR1 SGHRS and CDR2 YFSETQ. After removal of 5 bases from V and 8 bases from J, the junction contained 12 bases not matched to a gene. The CDR3 protein is CASSSMTGRSEKLFF. The CDR3 nucleotides read TGCGCCAGCAGTTCCATGACAGGGAGGTCGGAAAAACTGTTTTTT.

Only a few counts were recorded for this clone. The chain employs TRBV7-2 and TRBJ1-5; the D is unclear. V lost 3 bases to trimming and J lost 5 bases, with 11 bases between them. This CDR3 spans 14 amino acids. Germline CDR1 is SGHTA and CDR2 is FQGNSA. The DNA for the CDR3 is TGTGCCAGCAGCTTTGAGGGAGGGTATCAGCCCCAGCATTTT. Translation gives CASSFEGGYQPQHF.